Included here is one T cell receptor (beta chain) sequence, with context. Produced via immunoSEQ multiplex PCR; TCRdb's table is partial and in-frame only. Of some 400,000 clones listed, around 84% are singletons. This sample is part of a study of blood T cell repertoires in COVID-19. Germline V gene data show CDR1 as MGHRA and CDR2 as YSYEKL. After removal of 0 bases from V and 3 bases from J, the junction contained 3 bases not matched to a gene. CDR3 length: 15 residues. This clonotype was sampled from a human donor in a cohort sampled during active COVID-19. The sample consisted of peripheral blood. The chain combines TRBV4-1 with TRBJ2-7; TRBD2 matches at 9 bases. The CDR3 nucleotides are TGCGCCAGCAGCCAAGAGGATAGCGGGAGCTACGAGCAGTACTTC. Translating it yields CASSQEDSGSYEQYF.